Listed here are 6 T cell receptor beta chains from one sample, sequenced in a study of OX40 agonist ivuxolimab in advanced cancers. The protocol was immunoSEQ multiplex PCR, while the TCRdb copy is restricted to in-frame clones and leaves out a portion. The data contain 30,000 to 45,000 clones, around two thirds of them singletons. The material was CD4+ or CD8+ T cells sorted from blood, obtained in a trial of the OX40 agonist ivuxolimab. The receptors come from an adult with an advanced solid tumor such as melanoma, head and neck, liver or kidney cancer.

The count of this clone is one. The chain is built from TRBV4-2 and TRBJ2-3; a weak D match, TRBD1 (5 bases). Per germline, CDR1 LGHNA and CDR2 YNFKEQ. The V end lost 4 bases, the J end lost 2 bases, and 13 bases lay between the germline ends. The CDR3 sequence is 15 residues long. The CDR3 nucleotides are TGTGCCAGCAGCCCCTTACGGACACCCACAGATACGCAGTATTTT. Protein sequence: CASSPLRTPTDTQYF.

This chain connects TRBV7-3 to TRBJ2-4, with a weak D call TRBD1 (7 bases). The germline V gene has CDR1 SGHTA and CDR2 FQGTGA. The ends were cut back, 1 base at V and 0 bases at J, with 28 bases in the middle. The CDR3 extends over 22 amino acids. The CDR3 DNA reads as TGTGCCAGCAGCTTAAAGTCCACAGGTCGACAGGGACTCAGATTAGCCAAAAACATTCAGTACTTC. Translation gives CASSLKSTGRQGLRLAKNIQYF.

V usage is TRBV7-8 and J usage is TRBJ2-3, with a tentative D call TRBD1 (6 bases). The CDR3 runs to 14 residues. Germline CDR1 and CDR2: SGHVS and FQNEAQ. V dropped 5 bases and J dropped 9 bases, with 18 bases sitting between them. The CDR3 loop reads CASSPSSQGLTQYF. The CDR3 region has the DNA TGTGCCAGCAGCCCCAGCTCACAGGGATTGACGCAGTATTTT.

The genes are TRBV2 and TRBJ2-7, with D perhaps matching TRBD2 (7 bases). Between the trimmed V and J ends, which lost 7 bases and 1 base, there was a span of 14 bases. The CDR3 runs 14 residues. CDR1 and CDR2 (germline): SNHLY, FYNNEI. The CDR3 coding sequence is TGTGCCAGCATTAGGGGGGGAACGTCCTACGAGCAGTACGTC. Translation: CASIRGGTSYEQYV.

This clone is a singleton in its sample. The gene calls are TRBV5-1 and TRBJ1-2, with D tentatively TRBD1 (5 bases). CDR1 is SGHRS and CDR2 is YFSETQ in the germline V gene. Trimming took off 4 bases at V and 8 bases at J, with 15 bases between the two ends. CDR3 size: 13 residues. CDR3 DNA: TGCGCCAGCAGCCTAGGGACGTCGGGCGGCTACACCTTC. Translation: CASSLGTSGGYTF. The full variable domain, rest sourced from reference TRBV5-1 and TRBJ1-2, is KAGVTQTPRYLIKTRGQQVTLSCSPISGHRSVSWYQQTPGQGLQFLFEYFSETQRNKGNFPGRFSGRQFSNSRSEMNVSTLELGDSALYLCASSLGTSGGYTFGSGTRLTVV.

The chain recombines TRBV5-1 with TRBJ2-1; D possibly uses TRBD1 or TRBD2 (5 bases each). Germline CDR1 and CDR2: SGHRS and YFSETQ. V was shortened by 0 bases and J by 4 bases, with 17 bases between the two germline ends. There are 17 residues in the CDR3. The CDR3 loop reads CASSLVSGPLLYNEQFF. The CDR3 bases are TGCGCCAGCAGCTTGGTGTCGGGGCCCTTACTGTACAATGAGCAGTTCTTC.